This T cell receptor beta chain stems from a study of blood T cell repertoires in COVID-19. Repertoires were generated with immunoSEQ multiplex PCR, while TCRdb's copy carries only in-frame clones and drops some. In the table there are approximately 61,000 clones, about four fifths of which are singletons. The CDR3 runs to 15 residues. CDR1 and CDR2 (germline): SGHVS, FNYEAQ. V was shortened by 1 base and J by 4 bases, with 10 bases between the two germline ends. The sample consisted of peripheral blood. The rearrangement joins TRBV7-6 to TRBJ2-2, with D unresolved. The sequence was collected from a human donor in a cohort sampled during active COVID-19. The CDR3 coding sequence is TGTGCCAGCAGCTTAGGGTCCGGTGGCACCGGGGAGCTGTTTTTT. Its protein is CASSLGSGGTGELFF.